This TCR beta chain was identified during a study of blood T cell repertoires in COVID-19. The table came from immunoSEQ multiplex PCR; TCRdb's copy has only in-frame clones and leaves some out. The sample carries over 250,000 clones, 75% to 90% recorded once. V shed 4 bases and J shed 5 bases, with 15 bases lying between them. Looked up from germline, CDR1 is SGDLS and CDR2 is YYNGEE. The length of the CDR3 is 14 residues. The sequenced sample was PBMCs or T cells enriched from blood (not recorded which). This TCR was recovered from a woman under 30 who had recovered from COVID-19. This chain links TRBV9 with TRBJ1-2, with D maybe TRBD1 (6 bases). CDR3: CASSTQQGLYGYTF. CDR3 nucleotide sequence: TGTGCCAGCAGCACTCAACAGGGCCTATATGGCTACACCTTC. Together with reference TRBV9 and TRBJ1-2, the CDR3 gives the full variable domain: DSGVTQTPKHLITATGQRVTLRCSPRSGDLSVYWYQQSLDQGLQFLIQYYNGEERAKGNILERFSAQQFPDLHSELNLSSLELGDSALYFCASSTQQGLYGYTFGSGTRLTVV.